A single sample gave rise to the 9 T cell receptor beta chains below, sequenced in a study of vaccination effects on CD4 cells after COVID-19 (dated by TCRdb to between 2020 and 2023). To identify antigen-specific CD4+ T cell clonotypes by their expansion, the ViraFEST assay first stimulated PBMC with viral peptide pools and then applied TCR sequencing. After about 9 days of culture, CD4+ T cells were isolated with the EasySep CD4+ T cell isolation kit. The protocol used for the library was the immunoSEQ multiplex PCR assay. TCRdb re-hosts the immuneACCESS table, in-frame sequences only. Its copies lack some clones; in the studies checked, an unresolved V gene accounts for under half of them, and the cause for the rest is not known. A total of about 79,000 clones appear in this sample, 74% of them only once. Together, the top ten hold 1.5% to 2% of the sample. No cognate antigen is known for these TCRs.

The specimen was CD4+ T cells from PBMCs cultured with HCoV-229E spike peptides, collected before COVID-19 vaccination. Reading the label with the study, this specimen's cell subset or site is: HCoV-229E spike overlapping peptide pool stimulation. These receptors were obtained from a human donor who received a COVID-19 vaccine.

J is TRBJ2-7 and V is TRBV10-2; 8 bases line up with TRBD2. Trimming at V came to 3 bases and at J to 2 bases, leaving 6 bases not matched to a gene. This CDR3 is built from 15 residues. Germline V gives CDR1 WSHSY, CDR2 SAAADI. The CDR3 here is CASSDPLGGAYEQYV. The CDR3 DNA reads TGCGCCAGCAGTGATCCCCTCGGGGGGGCCTACGAGCAGTACGTC.

This sequence joins TRBV5-8 and TRBJ2-3; D is undetermined. The germline V gene encodes CDR1 SGHTS and CDR2 YDEGEE. This CDR3 comprises 12 residues. Trimming removed 7 bases at V and 2 bases at J, with 8 bases between. This CDR3 reads CASWVYTDTQYF. The CDR3 region has the DNA TGTGCCAGCTGGGTGTACACAGATACGCAGTATTTT.

This clone has just one count. The chain couples TRBV3-1 (or the pseudogene TRBV3-2) to TRBJ2-3, with 11 bases matching TRBD2. This CDR3 has 18 residues. V lost 4 bases and J lost 3; bases outside the gene matches: 12. Germline V gene data show CDR1 as LGHDT and CDR2 as YNNKEL (reference sequence). As DNA, the CDR3 is TGTGCCAGCAGCCCGCAACTCCTTAGCGGGGGGGCGACAGATACGCAGTATTTT. Protein: CASSPQLLSGGATDTQYF.

The V call is TRBV2, the J call TRBJ2-2; TRBD2 agrees at 8 bases. Trimming cost V 7 bases and J 3 bases; bases outside gene matches: 7. In germline, CDR1 is SNHLY, CDR2 FYNNEI. This CDR3 has 15 amino acids. The DNA for the CDR3 is TGTGCCAGCAAGTCGGGGGGGATAGACACCGGGGAGCTGTTTTTT. This translates into CASKSGGIDTGELFF.

The V gene is TRBV15, the J gene TRBJ1-1; TRBD1 matches 7 bases. V dropped 6 bases and J dropped 3; count of bases not matched to a gene: 4. The CDR3 runs to 13 residues. The germline V gene encodes CDR1 LNHNV and CDR2 YYDKDF (reference sequence). Here the CDR3 reads CATSGQVDTEAFF. In DNA, the CDR3 is TGTGCCACCAGTGGACAGGTGGACACTGAAGCTTTCTTT.

This clone has only a few counts. This rearrangement joins TRBV19 to TRBJ2-2, with D uncertain. V lost 3 bases to trimming and J lost 7 bases, with 9 bases between them. CDR3 length: 13 amino acids. Germline V lookup: CDR1 LNHDA, CDR2 SQIVND (reference sequence). The CDR3 nucleotides read TGTGCCAGTAGTATCTGGCCCCGCGGGGAGCTGTTTTTT. Residues: CASSIWPRGELFF.

The chain links TRBV6-5 to TRBJ1-1; 8 positions match TRBD1. This CDR3 comprises 16 residues. The J segment lost 5 bases and the V segment lost 0 bases, leaving 8 bases of the junction unmatched. Per the germline V gene, CDR1 is MNHEY and CDR2 is SVGAGI. CDR3 nucleotides: TGTGCCAGCAGTTACTCGAAAAGGACAGGGCTGACTGAAGCTTTCTTT. Its translation is CASSYSKRTGLTEAFF.

The gene calls are TRBV19 and TRBJ2-5, with D perhaps TRBD2 (6 bases). V lost 4 bases, J lost 6 bases, and 12 bases lay in between. Germline V gene data show CDR1 as LNHDA and CDR2 as SQIVND (reference sequence). The CDR3 contains 13 residues. Here the CDR3 DNA reads TGTGCCAGTAGTAACGGAGGGCTGCAGACCCAGTACTTC. Protein sequence: CASSNGGLQTQYF.

V usage is TRBV3-1 (or the pseudogene TRBV3-2) and J usage is TRBJ2-1; the D gene could be TRBD1 or TRBD2 (5 bases each). With 0 bases removed from V and 6 bases from J, the gap between germline ends came to 15 bases. Germline loops: CDR1 LGHDT, CDR2 YNNKEL (reference sequence). This CDR3 comprises 16 residues. CDR3 nucleotides: TGTGCCAGCAGCCAAGAAGGACCCGGGGCTTCCAATGAGCAGTTCTTC. Encoded protein: CASSQEGPGASNEQFF.